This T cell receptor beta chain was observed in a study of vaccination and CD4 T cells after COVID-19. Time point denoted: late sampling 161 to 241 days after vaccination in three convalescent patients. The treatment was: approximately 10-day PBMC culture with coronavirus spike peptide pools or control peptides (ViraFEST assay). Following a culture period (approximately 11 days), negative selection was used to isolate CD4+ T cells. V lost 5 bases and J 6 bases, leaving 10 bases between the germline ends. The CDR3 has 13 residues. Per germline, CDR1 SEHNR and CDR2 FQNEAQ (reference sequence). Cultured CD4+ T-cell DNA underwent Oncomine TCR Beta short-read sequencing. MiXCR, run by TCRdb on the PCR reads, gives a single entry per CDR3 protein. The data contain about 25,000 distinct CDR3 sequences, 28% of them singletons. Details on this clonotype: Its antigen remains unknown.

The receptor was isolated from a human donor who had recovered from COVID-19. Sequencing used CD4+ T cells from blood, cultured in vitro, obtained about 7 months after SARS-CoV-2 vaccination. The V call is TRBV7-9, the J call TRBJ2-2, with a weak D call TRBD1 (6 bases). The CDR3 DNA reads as TGTGCCAGCAGCCAGGGGACCGCCGGGGAGCTGTTTTTT. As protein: CASSQGTAGELFF.